Following are 4 T cell receptor beta chains from one sample sequenced in a study of spatial heterogeneity in lung cancer. Via MiXCR, TCRdb re-called the 5' RACE reads, giving one row per CDR3 protein. The sample contains 77,000 or so distinct CDR3 sequences, approximately 20% of which appear only once. This sample's time point: sample taken at primary tumor resection. The study sequenced unsorted whole RNA from tumor, nontumor lung or frozen PBMC. Material: PBMCs, obtained at surgery. The receptors derive from a male donor with early-stage non-small cell lung cancer.

The chain has TRBV10-3 and TRBJ1-2, with 8 bases that match TRBD1. CDR1 ENHRY and CDR2 SYGVKD come from the germline V gene. CDR3 length: 14 residues. The J segment lost 7 bases and the V segment lost 0 bases, leaving 4 bases of the junction unmatched. DNA of the CDR3: TGTGCCATCAGTGAGTCGACAGGGGCCACTGGCTACACCTTC. It yields the protein CAISESTGATGYTF.

The chain employs TRBV7-2 and TRBJ1-4, with 8 bases fitting TRBD1. The CDR3 runs 14 residues. The germline V gene encodes CDR1 SGHTA and CDR2 FQGNSA. V was clipped by 4 bases and J by 8 bases; unmatched bases: 6. The CDR3 region is CASSSQGAREKLFF. CDR3 DNA: TGTGCCAGCAGCTCCCAGGGGGCGCGGGAAAAACTGTTTTTT.

The chain uses TRBV19 and TRBJ2-1; 7 positions agree with TRBD2. V dropped 6 bases and J dropped 9; count of bases not matched to a gene: 14. Germline V gene data show CDR1 as LNHDA and CDR2 as SQIVND (reference sequence). The CDR3 length is 15 residues. The CDR3 DNA sequence: TGTGCCAGTAGCCGCCGGGGCGGGGAGGGTAGTGAGCAGTTCTTC. It yields the protein CASSRRGGEGSEQFF.

This clonotype has at least ten counts. The chain combines TRBV3-1 with TRBJ2-7; D is perhaps TRBD1 (5 bases). V was trimmed by 0 bases and J by 5 bases, leaving 14 bases between them. CDR1 and CDR2 from the germline V gene are LGHDT and YNNKEL (reference sequence). The CDR3 consists of 15 residues. The CDR3 here is CASSQDRGRVNEQYF. DNA of the CDR3: TGTGCCAGCAGCCAAGATAGGGGCAGGGTGAACGAGCAGTACTTC.